The 25 T cell receptor beta chains reported below all come from one sample, sequenced in a study of shared T cell receptors in the human thymus. Data came from immunoSEQ multiplex PCR; TCRdb stores just in-frame clones and leaves some out. The sample lists over 450,000 clones, approximately 80% seen once, with more than 0.01% in the top ten. Another study also made use of these data, one on human thymus T cells.

Input material: thymocytes. The receptor source for this set is a boy under three years old with a congenital heart defect.

The chain recombines TRBV15 with TRBJ2-3, with D possibly TRBD2 on 6 matching bases. CDR3 size: 17 residues. CDR1 and CDR2 (germline): LNHNV, YYDKDF (reference sequence). Trimming left V 1 base short and J 0 bases short, with 14 bases between. CDR3 residues: CATSRVVGGGSTDTQYF. The CDR3 DNA follows: TGTGCCACCAGCAGAGTGGTGGGAGGTGGGAGCACAGATACGCAGTATTTT.

This clone was picked up a small number of times. V gene TRBV29-1 combines with J gene TRBJ2-5; tentative D call: TRBD1 (5 bases). The V gene's germline CDR1 is SQVTM and CDR2 ANQGSEA. The V and J ends lost 5 bases and 5 bases respectively, with 12 bases between them. This CDR3 comprises 12 residues. CDR3 sequence: CSVFTGQETQYF. CDR3 coding DNA: TGCAGCGTTTTTACAGGTCAGGAGACCCAGTACTTC. The variable domain in full, completed from reference TRBV29-1 and TRBJ2-5, reads SAVISQKPSRDICQRGTSLTIQCQVDSQVTMMFWYRQQPGQSLTLIATANQGSEATYESGFVIDKFPISRPNLTFSTLTVSNMSPEDSSIYLCSVFTGQETQYFGPGTRLLVL.

The chain recombines TRBV27 with TRBJ2-5, with D perhaps TRBD2 (5 bases). Trimming removed 2 bases at V and 4 bases at J, with 14 bases between. The CDR3 consists of 15 residues. Germline assignment: CDR1 MNHEY and CDR2 SMNVEV (reference sequence). CDR3 DNA: TGTGCCAGCAGTTTAGAGGGAGCCTTAACAGAGACCCAGTACTTC. It specifies CASSLEGALTETQYF.

The V gene is TRBV29-1, the J gene TRBJ2-1; D is undetermined. The V end lost 7 bases, the J end lost 2 bases, and 15 bases lay between the germline ends. The CDR3 totals 14 residues. In germline, CDR1 is SQVTM, CDR2 ANQGSEA. The CDR3 loop reads CSGSDRVAYNEQFF. CDR3 DNA: TGCAGCGGCAGCGATCGGGTCGCCTACAATGAGCAGTTCTTC.

The genes are TRBV15 and TRBJ2-1, with 9 bases lining up with TRBD2. The CDR3 extends over 17 amino acids. V lost 2 bases, J lost 2 bases, and 7 bases stayed unmatched. Germline CDR1 and CDR2: LNHNV and YYDKDF (reference sequence). CDR3 nucleotide sequence: TGTGCCACCAGCAGACAACCGACTAGCGGAACCTACAATGAGCAGTTCTTC. It is translated as CATSRQPTSGTYNEQFF. The full variable domain, rest sourced from reference TRBV15 and TRBJ2-1, is DAMVIQNPRYQVTQFGKPVTLSCSQTLNHNVMYWYQQKSSQAPKLLFHYYDKDFNNEADTPDNFQSRRPNTSFCFLDIRSPGLGDTAMYLCATSRQPTSGTYNEQFFGPGTRLTVL.

This chain links TRBV14 with TRBJ2-2; 10 bases agree with TRBD2. In germline, CDR1 is SGHDN, CDR2 FVKESK. Germline trimming cut 4 bases from V and 7 bases from J; bases unmatched to any gene: 12. This CDR3 has 17 residues. Written as DNA, the CDR3 is TGTGCCAGCAGCCTGACAGCGGGAGGGCTAATCGGCGGGGAGCTGTTTTTT. Its protein is CASSLTAGGLIGGELFF.

The CDR3 loop reads CASSMDRGLYEQYF. CDR3 nucleotides: TGTGCCAGTAGTATGGACAGGGGGCTCTACGAGCAGTACTTC. The V gene is TRBV19, the J gene TRBJ2-7; 11 nucleotides match TRBD1. V was pared by 3 bases and J by 3 bases, with 1 base of the junction left unmatched. Germline CDR1 LNHDA, CDR2 SQIVND (reference sequence). This CDR3 region has 14 residues.

CDR3 coding DNA: TGCACCAGCAGCCAAGATACGGTAGCGGGGGTCAATGAGCAGTTCTTC. Protein sequence: CTSSQDTVAGVNEQFF. The chain is built from TRBV1 and TRBJ2-1; the table assigns TRBD2, which was not confirmed against the DNA. TRBV1 is a documented pseudogene. The length of the CDR3 is 16 residues.

The rearrangement joins TRBV13 to TRBJ2-1; 9 positions match TRBD2. Germline CDR1 PRHDT, CDR2 FYEKMQ (reference sequence). The V gene end was trimmed by 2 bases and the J gene end by 4 bases; junction bases not matched to a gene: 3. The CDR3 contains 15 residues. CDR3 sequence: CASSLRLAVYNEQFF. The CDR3, as DNA: TGTGCCAGCAGCTTACGACTAGCGGTATACAATGAGCAGTTCTTC.

In this sample, this clone turned up a few times. The chain combines TRBV4-1 with TRBJ1-4; 10 bases align to TRBD1. Germline-derived CDR1 and CDR2 are MGHRA and YSYEKL. V lost 1 base and J lost 0; bases outside the gene matches: 11. This CDR3 is built from 20 residues. The CDR3 region has the DNA TGCGCCAGCAGCCAAGCCCAAGGGACAGGGGACCCCCCAACTAATGAAAAACTGTTTTTT. Translation gives CASSQAQGTGDPPTNEKLFF.

The rearrangement links TRBV4-3 to TRBJ2-7; D may be TRBD2 (6 bases). Deletions cut 0 bases from V and 4 bases from J, with 19 bases between. The CDR3 loop spans 17 amino acids. Germline assignment: CDR1 LGHNA and CDR2 YSLEER. The CDR3 sequence is CASSQDSGVRGFYEQYF. The CDR3 DNA follows: TGCGCCAGCAGCCAAGATTCGGGAGTGCGGGGATTTTACGAGCAGTACTTC.

As DNA, the CDR3 is TGCGCCAGCAGGCGGGACTCCTACGAGCAGTACTTC. Translating gives CASRRDSYEQYF. V is TRBV5-1 and J is TRBJ2-7; D is possibly TRBD2 (6 bases). CDR1 and CDR2 (germline): SGHRS, YFSETQ. This CDR3 spans 12 amino acids. V shed 5 bases and J shed 0 bases, with 6 bases lying between them.

The chain joins TRBV6-6 to TRBJ2-7, with D possibly TRBD1 on 6 matching bases. CDR1 and CDR2 from the germline V gene are MNHNY and SVGAGI (reference sequence). The germline V and J ends were trimmed by 6 bases and 7 bases, with 16 bases remaining between them. The CDR3 has 13 residues. DNA for the CDR3: TGTGCCAGCAGCCGCAGGGGTCTCGGGGAGCAGTACTTC. This sequence encodes CASSRRGLGEQYF.

The V and J genes are TRBV30 and TRBJ1-4, with TRBD1 matching 10 bases. This CDR3 comprises 14 residues. The trim removed 2 bases at V and 8 bases at J, leaving 5 bases unmatched. In germline, CDR1 is GTSNPN, CDR2 SVGIG (reference sequence). The CDR3: CAWSSGQGDEKLFF. The DNA of the CDR3 is TGTGCCTGGAGTTCCGGACAGGGGGACGAAAAACTGTTTTTT. The full variable domain, its missing parts supplied by reference TRBV30 and TRBJ1-4, is SQTIHQWPATLVQPVGSPLSLECTVEGTSNPNLYWYRQAAGRGLQLLFYSVGIGQISSEVPQNLSASRPQDRQFILSSKKLLLSDSGFYLCAWSSGQGDEKLFFGSGTQLSVL.

Of note for this clone: The sample carries other DNA sequences with the same CDR3. The J gene is TRBJ2-7, the V gene TRBV28; 10 nucleotides align to TRBD1. The junction had 12 bases not matched to a gene; V was cut back by 6 bases and J by 4 bases. Per germline, CDR1 MDHEN and CDR2 SYDVKM. The CDR3 totals 16 residues. The CDR3 sequence: CASSADRGRGEYEQYF. DNA for the CDR3: TGTGCCAGCAGCGCCGACAGGGGGCGGGGGGAGTACGAGCAGTACTTC.

This rearrangement joins TRBV19 to TRBJ2-3, with no clear D. Trimming took off 6 bases at V and 2 bases at J, with 6 bases between the two ends. The germline V gene encodes CDR1 LNHDA and CDR2 SQIVND (reference sequence). The CDR3 loop spans 12 amino acids. The CDR3, as DNA: TGTGCCAGTAGGGGCCTCACAGATACGCAGTATTTT. It translates to CASRGLTDTQYF.

The V gene is TRBV2, the J gene TRBJ2-2; 9 nucleotides match TRBD1. Germline trimming cut 6 bases from V and 5 bases from J; bases unmatched to any gene: 7. From germline, CDR1 is SNHLY and CDR2 FYNNEI. CDR3 length: 15 residues. In DNA, the CDR3 is TGTGCCAGCAGGTTTACAGGGGGCAATACCGGGGAGCTGTTTTTT. Its translation: CASRFTGGNTGELFF.

The chain recombines TRBV4-2 with TRBJ2-3; the D is unclear. The germline V gene encodes CDR1 LGHNA and CDR2 YNFKEQ. Trimming removed 6 bases from V and 1 base from J, with 5 bases in between. The CDR3 covers 12 residues. As DNA, the CDR3 is TGTGCCAGCAGGGCGGGCACAGATACGCAGTATTTT. Translation: CASRAGTDTQYF.

The chain employs TRBV4-1 and TRBJ1-1; 7 positions match TRBD1. This CDR3 spans 15 amino acids. Trimming cost V 3 bases and J 3 bases; bases outside gene matches: 7. Germline V gives CDR1 MGHRA, CDR2 YSYEKL. CDR3 coding DNA: TGCGCCAGCAGCCAGATGGACAGGCTCGACACTGAAGCTTTCTTT. It specifies CASSQMDRLDTEAFF.

V is TRBV7-2 and J is TRBJ1-5; D possibly corresponds to TRBD1 (6 bases). In germline, CDR1 is SGHTA, CDR2 FQGNSA. The CDR3 loop spans 14 amino acids. The V and J ends lost 4 bases and 4 bases respectively, with 11 bases between them. The CDR3 DNA follows: TGTGCCAGCAGCTCGCAGGGGACGAATCAGCCCCAGCATTTT. It specifies CASSSQGTNQPQHF.

This clone was seen only once. This rearrangement joins TRBV5-8 to TRBJ2-1, with a possible D match to TRBD1 (5 bases). V lost 4 bases, J lost 4 bases, and 9 bases lay in between. Per germline, CDR1 SGHTS and CDR2 YDEGEE. The CDR3 runs to 13 residues. In DNA form, the CDR3 reads TGTGCCAGCAGCCTGGACATTTACAATGAGCAGTTCTTC. Its protein product is CASSLDIYNEQFF.

The genes are TRBV7-2 and TRBJ2-7, with D possibly TRBD2 on 6 matching bases. Trimming left V 0 bases short and J 4 bases short, with 25 bases between. From germline, CDR1 is SGHTA and CDR2 FQGNSA. The CDR3 covers 19 residues. As DNA, the CDR3 is TGTGCCAGCAGCTTAGCGGCCCGTTTACTCAGCGGGTTCCCATACGAGCAGTACTTC. This sequence encodes CASSLAARLLSGFPYEQYF.

The V call is TRBV7-9, the J call TRBJ2-5, with a possible D match to TRBD1 (6 bases). Germline-derived CDR1 and CDR2 are SEHNR and FQNEAQ (reference sequence). CDR3 length: 18 residues. The V gene lost 4 bases and the J gene lost 2 bases, with 23 bases spanning the gap. The CDR3 sequence: CASSWRTEDLDFQETQYF. The CDR3, as DNA: TGTGCCAGCAGCTGGAGGACAGAGGATTTGGACTTTCAAGAGACCCAGTACTTC.

The rearrangement joins TRBV5-6 to TRBJ2-7; 11 positions match TRBD1. This CDR3 region has 17 residues. The germline V gene has CDR1 SGHDT and CDR2 YYEEEE. The junction had 7 bases not matched to a gene; V was cut back by 0 bases and J by 2 bases. For the CDR3, the DNA is TGTGCCAGCAGCTTGGGGACAGGGGGCTACGGGACCTACGAGCAGTACTTC. The encoded protein is CASSLGTGGYGTYEQYF.

The gene calls are TRBV15 and TRBJ2-2; 7 bases match TRBD2. V was clipped by 5 bases and J by 3 bases; unmatched bases: 3. Germline CDR1 LNHNV, CDR2 YYDKDF (reference sequence). The CDR3 is 14 amino acids. CDR3 sequence (DNA): TGTGCCACCAGCTGGGAGGGTGACACCGGGGAGCTGTTTTTT. It is translated as CATSWEGDTGELFF.